These 17 T cell receptor beta chains were sequenced from one sample in a study of sequential checkpoint blockade in melanoma. Sequencing used immunoSEQ multiplex PCR; TCRdb keeps in-frame clones, though not all of them. The sample yields under 20,000 clones, roughly two thirds seen once. Noted treatment: randomized to nivolumab then ipilimumab (arm A) or the reverse (arm B). Sequences were derived from CD8+ T cells sorted from blood (inferred from file names), sampled from a patient given nivolumab and ipilimumab in sequence. The receptor set was obtained from a human donor with melanoma.

A few counts support this clone. This sequence joins TRBV9 and TRBJ2-1, with D possibly being TRBD1 (6 bases). Trimming cost V 4 bases and J 8 bases, with 13 bases left between them. CDR1 and CDR2 (germline): SGDLS, YYNGEE. This CDR3 is built from 13 residues. CDR3 nucleotides: TGTGCCAGCAGCCCCCACAGGGTCCATGAGCAGTTCTTC. This encodes CASSPHRVHEQFF.

The J gene is TRBJ2-1, the V gene TRBV19; D is undetermined. Per germline, CDR1 LNHDA and CDR2 SQIVND (reference sequence). CDR3 size: 13 residues. Trimming removed 2 bases from V and 4 bases from J, with 6 bases in between. CDR3 region: CASSIKPYNEQFF. In DNA, the CDR3 is TGTGCCAGTAGTATAAAGCCGTACAATGAGCAGTTCTTC.

The rearrangement joins TRBV5-3 to TRBJ1-2, with D hard to call. TRBV5-3 counts as an open reading frame of uncertain function. CDR3 size: 13 residues. Trimming removed 8 bases at V and 4 bases at J, with 15 bases between. The CDR3 DNA follows: TGTGCCAGCAGCCCTGTGTGGGCCTATGGCTACACCTTC. Its protein is CASSPVWAYGYTF.

The J gene is TRBJ2-6, the V gene TRBV5-1, with a weak D call TRBD2 (5 bases). V gave up 1 base and J gave up 0 bases, with 5 bases separating them. Germline CDR1 and CDR2: SGHRS and YFSETQ. The CDR3 sequence is 15 residues long. The CDR3 spells CASSLRDSGANVLTF. DNA for the CDR3: TGCGCCAGCAGCTTGCGGGACTCTGGGGCCAACGTCCTGACTTTC.

The CDR3 protein is CASSVTPSTENTEAFF. CDR3 in DNA: TGTGCCAGCAGCGTAACCCCTTCGACAGAGAACACTGAAGCTTTCTTT. The chain carries TRBV9 and TRBJ1-1, with a possible D match to TRBD1 (5 bases). CDR1 and CDR2 (germline): SGDLS, YYNGEE. This CDR3 is 16 amino acids long. Between the trimmed V and J ends, which lost 1 base and 1 base, there was a span of 14 bases.

The chain uses TRBV4-3 and TRBJ2-5; 10 bases agree with TRBD2. The DNA matches TRBJ2-7 better at its end, which makes the J call doubtful. This CDR3 is built from 18 residues. In germline, CDR1 is LGHNA, CDR2 YSLEER. This chain's CDR3 is CASSQDGLAGGFPHEQYF. The CDR3 DNA reads as TGCGCCAGCAGCCAAGATGGGTTAGCGGGGGGCTTCCCCCACGAGCAGTACTTC.

J is TRBJ2-2 and V is TRBV9, with D perhaps TRBD2 (5 bases). Between the trimmed V and J ends, which lost 3 bases and 4 bases, there was a span of 7 bases. Germline V CDR1 and CDR2: SGDLS, YYNGEE. This CDR3 region has 13 residues. CDR3 sequence: CASSAAGTGELFF. The CDR3 DNA sequence: TGTGCCAGCAGCGCCGCGGGCACCGGGGAGCTGTTTTTT.

This chain connects TRBV11-3 to TRBJ2-1, with D perhaps TRBD1 (7 bases). Trimming shortened V by 5 bases and J by 8 bases, and 25 bases separated the two germline ends. The CDR3 extends over 17 amino acids. The germline CDR1 and CDR2 sequences are SGHNT and YENEEA. DNA for the CDR3: TGTGCCAGCAGCGAAAGGACAGGAGGGGCCCTTACGGATGAGCAGTTCTTC. This codes for CASSERTGGALTDEQFF.

The chain joins TRBV7-6 to TRBJ2-1; 10 bases are shared with TRBD2. The J segment lost 4 bases and the V segment lost 1 base, leaving 4 bases of the junction unmatched. The CDR3 spans 16 residues. The germline CDR1 and CDR2 sequences are SGHVS and FNYEAQ. This CDR3 reads CASSLEVTSGYNEQFF. The DNA for the CDR3 is TGTGCCAGCAGCTTAGAAGTGACTAGCGGGTACAATGAGCAGTTCTTC.

Comment on this clone: The junction and the germline gene differ at one end; a read error may be behind it. The CDR3 DNA is TGTGCCAGCAGCCTAGCCGGCGGGGGGCCGATGGAGACCCAGTACTTC. Protein product: CASSLAGGGPMETQYF. V usage is TRBV7-9 and J usage is TRBJ2-5; 8 bases align to TRBD2. Germline V lookup: CDR1 SEHNR, CDR2 FQNEAQ (reference sequence). The CDR3 length is 16 residues.

This rearrangement joins TRBV9 to TRBJ2-7, with a possible D match to TRBD2 (6 bases). The CDR3 runs to 13 residues. Per the germline V gene, CDR1 is SGDLS and CDR2 is YYNGEE. V was pared by 4 bases and J by 0 bases, with 8 bases between. CDR3 DNA: TGTGCCAGCAGCCCCGGGAGCTCCTACGAGCAGTACTTC. Encoded protein: CASSPGSSYEQYF. The whole variable domain, remainder taken from reference TRBV9 and TRBJ2-7, is DSGVTQTPKHLITATGQRVTLRCSPRSGDLSVYWYQQSLDQGLQFLIQYYNGEERAKGNILERFSAQQFPDLHSELNLSSLELGDSALYFCASSPGSSYEQYFGPGTRLTVT.

The V gene is TRBV10-3, the J gene TRBJ1-5; 7 bases map to TRBD1. Unmatched junction bases numbered 3, after V lost 0 bases and J lost 7 bases. Germline-derived CDR1 and CDR2 are ENHRY and SYGVKD. This CDR3 comprises 14 residues. This CDR3 reads CAISESTGNQPQHF. The CDR3 DNA reads as TGTGCCATCAGTGAGTCGACAGGGAACCAGCCCCAGCATTTT.

This chain links TRBV29-1 with TRBJ2-7, with 13 bases identical to TRBD2. The V gene's germline CDR1 is SQVTM and CDR2 ANQGSEA. Trimming removed 3 bases from V and 4 bases from J; junction bases left unmatched: 6. The length of the CDR3 is 15 residues. The CDR3 bases are TGCAGCGTTGAGGGACTAGCGGGACACAGGTACGAGCAGTACTTC. Translated, it gives CSVEGLAGHRYEQYF.

V is TRBV19 and J is TRBJ1-4, with 10 positions matching TRBD1. CDR1 LNHDA and CDR2 SQIVND come from the germline V gene (reference sequence). J lost 10 bases, V lost 4 bases, and 9 bases had no gene match. The CDR3 covers 15 residues. CDR3 loop: CASSTGTGDGRKLFF. The CDR3 DNA follows: TGTGCCAGTAGTACAGGGACAGGGGATGGTCGAAAACTGTTTTTT.

The chain combines TRBV4-2 with TRBJ1-2, with 7 positions matching TRBD1. After removal of 4 bases from V and 4 bases from J, the junction contained 3 bases not matched to a gene. Germline V gene sequence: CDR1 LGHNA, CDR2 YNFKEQ. The CDR3 has 13 residues. The CDR3 loop reads CASSPRDSYGYTF. In nucleotides, the CDR3 is TGTGCCAGCAGCCCCCGGGACAGCTATGGCTACACCTTC.

The table lists this clone with a count of one. The chain joins TRBV2 to TRBJ2-7, with 7 bases fitting TRBD1. There are 15 residues in the CDR3. Trimming took 6 bases from V and 2 from J; bases not matched to a gene: 10. Germline assignment: CDR1 SNHLY and CDR2 FYNNEI. CDR3 DNA sequence: TGTGCCAGCAGGGGCAGCCGGGACAGCCCCTACGAGCAGTACTTC. It is translated as CASRGSRDSPYEQYF.

V is TRBV27 and J is TRBJ2-6; the match to TRBD1 covers 9 bases. The CDR3 length is 18 residues. The junction had 6 bases not matched to a gene; V was cut back by 3 bases and J by 0 bases. The germline gives CDR1 MNHEY, CDR2 SMNVEV (reference sequence). The CDR3 protein is CASSFDRGAYSGANVLTF. For the CDR3, the DNA is TGTGCCAGCAGTTTTGACAGGGGGGCCTACTCTGGGGCCAACGTCCTGACTTTC.